This T cell receptor beta chain was obtained from a study of blood T cell repertoires in COVID-19 (TCRdb year 2020). Regarding the study in general: Samples covering the acute and convalescent phases of COVID-19 were provided by collaborators in the United States, Italy and Spain. The repertoires were released in a freely available public database intended as a resource for research on the immune response to SARS-CoV-2. The dataset comprised deeply sampled blood TCRbeta repertoires from subjects exposed to, actively infected with, or recovered from COVID-19. Where HLA class I and class II types were available, the types were taken from metadata supplied by the sample provider, not from assay-based typing. The sample metadata nearly always contained a de-identified subject ID, COVID-19 status, age in years and sex. The material from the prospective study consisted of cDNA or gDNA derived from T cells, B-cell-depleted T cells, or PBMCs. The samples were drawn from two sources: the first 160 participants of the ongoing ImmuneRACE study, and 1,000 to 1,500 subjects contributed by 6 global collaborators. Overall study results and their limits: How much clinical and demographic metadata was included differed by source and by participant, and the metadata was provided uncurated.

This clone was recorded a few times. Its antigen target is currently unknown. The record has no base qualities; no much larger clone is one base away. Per the germline V gene, KGHSH is the CDR1 and LQKENI is the CDR2. V is cut back by 2 bases and J by 1 base, with 3 bases in the junction unmatched. The CDR3 spans 16 residues, from the cysteine through the phenylalanine. The CDR3 DNA has 48 bases and is translated from base 1. Whole blood was collected in K2EDTA tubes by collaborating institutions according to the institutions' own protocols. For TCRbeta analysis, collaborators shipped samples as frozen whole blood, isolated PBMCs, or DNA extracted from either of those sample types. TCRbeta CDR3 regions were amplified from genomic DNA using the immunoSEQ Assay, a bias-controlled multiplex PCR. Under the source paper's analysis protocol: The number of nucleated cells in each sample was estimated by amplification of reference gene primers within the assay. Sequence reads were collapsed and filtered to measure the absolute abundance of every unique TCRbeta CDR3 rearrangement. For each sample, productive Simpson clonality was calculated by taking the square root of Simpson's diversity index across productive rearrangements. Here the immuneACCESS table is served through TCRdb, limited to in-frame sequences with V and J called. Missing clones are a known gap in these copies; in checked studies unresolved V genes cover under half, and the rest lacks a known reason. The V and J calls and clone size come from that table; D and trimming were worked out from the DNA. A total of fewer than 85,000 clones appear in this sample, roughly 87% of them only once. Of the sample, roughly 5% is held by the ten largest clones.

Recombination linked TRBV18 to TRBJ2-3; 10 central bases correspond to TRBD2. The receptor was isolated from a man aged 60 to 69 with acute or convalescent COVID-19. Material: peripheral blood. The nucleotide sequence reads as follows: TGTGCCAGCTCACCAACGCTAGCGGGGGGCACAGATACGCAGTATTTT. It encodes CASSPTLAGGTDTQYF.